Listed below are T cell receptor beta chains from one sample, sequenced in a study of T cells in Graves' hyperthyroidism and ophthalmopathy. TCRdb reanalysed the multiplex PCR reads using MiXCR and keeps one entry per CDR3 protein. The data show approximately 560,000 distinct CDR3 sequences, 46% seen once. Input material: peripheral blood or thyroid tissue (not recorded which). The source of these receptors is a woman in her late teens or twenties with Graves' hyperthyroidism. Both conserved end residues are part of each CDR3.

TRBV20-1 10 CSAREVTQYF
TRBV7-6 15 CASSSLGREAQPQYF
TRBV7-2 15 CASSSRTGFLGTIYF
TRBV24-1 13 CATRTGGITEAFF
TRBV2 12 CASSREAGELFF
TRBV11-3 13 CAWSEGFNQPQHF
TRBV12-3/TRBV12-4 13 CASSLREYTEAFF
TRBV7-7 13 CASSQGQGIEQYF
TRBV7-7 16 CASTPIGVGLNYGYTF
TRBV6-6 15 CASSRQGAGNQPQHF
TRBV7-3 14 CASSFRARGTEAFF
TRBV25-1 13 CASSGRDGYGYTF
TRBV7-9 14 CASSIETGRTEAFF
TRBV29-1 15 CSVEGTGPLNTEAFF
TRBV10-3 16 CAISVSGGSGANVLTF
TRBV11-2 15 CASSLLNTGRTEAFF
TRBV2 17 CASSRAVSFSGANVLTF
TRBV7-9 12 CASGLADYEQYF
TRBV7-1 17 CASSRTLRVSSGNTIYF
TRBV7-2 15 CASSDLGGRQETQYF
TRBV2 18 CASSPTVPGTDNNQPQHF
TRBV2 14 CASLSDLGPYEQYF
TRBV29-1 16 CSACVVDRADQETQYF
TRBV7-3 15 CASSFVRSYNSPLHF
TRBV25-1 14 CADRGASNTGELFF
TRBV10-3 12 CAGGGAGYEQYF
TRBV7-9 14 CASSSSGSEEKLFF
TRBV7-8 16 CASSTNTGYFGNTIYF
TRBV9 14 CASSVVGGDTEAFF
TRBV20-1 14 CSAKKIAGQETQYF
TRBV7-8 13 CASSLVGYNEQFF
TRBV2 13 CASSAGTAETQYF
TRBV20-1 14 CSARRGVGNQPQHF
TRBV10-3 11 CAIREMAGYTF
TRBV25-1 13 CASSPGYRETQYF
TRBV10-3 14 CAISDGQGGTEAFF
TRBV7-3 15 CASSHGTSGSETQYF
TRBV29-1 12 CSVDSGSGELFF
TRBV7-9 14 CACPRRGGGYGYTF
TRBV2 13 CASSTRGNQPQHF
TRBV12-3/TRBV12-4 12 CASSLSGAEAFF
TRBV6-2/TRBV6-3 13 CASSWGDDSPLHF
TRBV2 12 CASSGPSYGYTF
TRBV25-1 18 CASSGGLAGGPGMETQYF
TRBV20-1 14 CSARRTGVGSPLHF
TRBV29-1 18 CSASQIKKGHEGNQPQHF